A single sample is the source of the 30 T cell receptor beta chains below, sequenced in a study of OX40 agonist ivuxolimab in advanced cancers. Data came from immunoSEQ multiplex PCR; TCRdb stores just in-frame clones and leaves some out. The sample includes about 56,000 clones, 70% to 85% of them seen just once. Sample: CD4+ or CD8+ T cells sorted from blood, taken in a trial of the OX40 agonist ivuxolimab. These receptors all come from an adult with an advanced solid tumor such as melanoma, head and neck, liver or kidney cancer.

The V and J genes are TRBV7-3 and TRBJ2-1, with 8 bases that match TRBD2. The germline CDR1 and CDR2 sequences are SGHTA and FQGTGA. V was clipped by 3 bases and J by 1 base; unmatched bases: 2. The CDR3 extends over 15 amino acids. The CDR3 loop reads CASSFSSGSYNEQFF. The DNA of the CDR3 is TGTGCCAGCAGCTTTTCTAGCGGGTCCTACAATGAGCAGTTCTTC. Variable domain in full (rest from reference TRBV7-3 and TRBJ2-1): GAGVSQTPSNKVTEKGKYVELRCDPISGHTALYWYRQSLGQGPEFLIYFQGTGAADDSGLPNDRFFAVRPEGSVSTLKIQRTERGDSAVYLCASSFSSGSYNEQFFGPGTRLTVL.

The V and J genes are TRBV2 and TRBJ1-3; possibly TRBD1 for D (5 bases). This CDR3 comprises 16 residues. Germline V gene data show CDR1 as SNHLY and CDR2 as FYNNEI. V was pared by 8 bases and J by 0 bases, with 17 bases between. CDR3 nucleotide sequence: TGTGCCAGCTCACTCTTAGGGGCACTCTCTGGAAACACCATATATTTT. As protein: CASSLLGALSGNTIYF.

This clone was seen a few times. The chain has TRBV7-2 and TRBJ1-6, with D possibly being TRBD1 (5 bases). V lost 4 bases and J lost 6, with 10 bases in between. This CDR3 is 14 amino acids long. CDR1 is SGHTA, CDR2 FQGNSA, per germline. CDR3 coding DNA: TGTGCCAGCAGCTCGGGACTGATTAATTCACCCCTCCACTTT. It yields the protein CASSSGLINSPLHF.

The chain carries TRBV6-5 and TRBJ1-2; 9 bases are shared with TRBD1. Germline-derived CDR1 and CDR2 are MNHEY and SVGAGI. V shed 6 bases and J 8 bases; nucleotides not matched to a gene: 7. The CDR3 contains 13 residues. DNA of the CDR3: TGTGCCAGCAGCCAACAGGGGGCGGGCGGCTACACCTTC. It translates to CASSQQGAGGYTF.

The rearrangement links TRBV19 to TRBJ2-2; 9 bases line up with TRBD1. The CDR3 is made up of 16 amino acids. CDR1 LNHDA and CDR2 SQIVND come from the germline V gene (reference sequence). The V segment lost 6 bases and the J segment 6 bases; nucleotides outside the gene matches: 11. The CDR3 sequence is CASRSRDRVIAGELFF. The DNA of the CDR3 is TGTGCCAGTAGGAGCCGGGACAGGGTAATCGCCGGGGAGCTGTTTTTT.

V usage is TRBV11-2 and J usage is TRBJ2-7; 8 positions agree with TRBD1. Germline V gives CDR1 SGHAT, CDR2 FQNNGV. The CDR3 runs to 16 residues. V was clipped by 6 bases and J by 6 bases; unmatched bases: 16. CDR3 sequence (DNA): TGTGCCAGCAGTCTCCTCGCCGGGACAGGTGCAATCGAGCAGTACTTC. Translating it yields CASSLLAGTGAIEQYF.

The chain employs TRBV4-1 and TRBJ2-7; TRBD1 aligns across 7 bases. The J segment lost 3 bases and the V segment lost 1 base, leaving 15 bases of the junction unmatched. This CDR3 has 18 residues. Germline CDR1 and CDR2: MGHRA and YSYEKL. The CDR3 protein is CASSQAPLQRQGNYEQYF. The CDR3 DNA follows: TGCGCCAGCAGCCAAGCCCCCTTACAACGACAGGGAAACTACGAGCAGTACTTC.

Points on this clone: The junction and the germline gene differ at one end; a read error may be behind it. CDR3 residues: CASSLAGGSGDTQYF. In nucleotides, the CDR3 is TGTGCCAGCAGTTTAGCGGGAGGCTCGGGTGATACGCAGTATTTT. This chain links TRBV7-2 with TRBJ2-3; 10 bases are shared with TRBD2. The CDR3 loop spans 15 amino acids. CDR1 is SGHTA, CDR2 FQGNSA, per germline.

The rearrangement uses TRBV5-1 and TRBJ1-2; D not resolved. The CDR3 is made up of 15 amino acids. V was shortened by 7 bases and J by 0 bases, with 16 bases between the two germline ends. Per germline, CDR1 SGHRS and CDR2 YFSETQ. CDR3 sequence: CASAPSASTNYGYTF. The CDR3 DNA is TGCGCCAGCGCCCCGTCAGCCTCCACTAACTATGGCTACACCTTC.

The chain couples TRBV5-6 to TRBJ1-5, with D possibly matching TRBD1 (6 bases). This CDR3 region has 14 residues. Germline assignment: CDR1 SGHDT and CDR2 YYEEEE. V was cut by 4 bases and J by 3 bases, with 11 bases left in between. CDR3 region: CASSVQGLNQPQHF. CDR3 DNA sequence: TGTGCCAGCAGCGTACAGGGACTCAATCAGCCCCAGCATTTT.

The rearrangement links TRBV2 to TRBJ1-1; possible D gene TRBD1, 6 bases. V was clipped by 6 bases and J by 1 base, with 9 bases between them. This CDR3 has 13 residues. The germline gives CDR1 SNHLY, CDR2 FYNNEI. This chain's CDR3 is CASRLQGNTEAFF. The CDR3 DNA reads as TGTGCCAGCAGGCTACAGGGGAACACTGAAGCTTTCTTT.

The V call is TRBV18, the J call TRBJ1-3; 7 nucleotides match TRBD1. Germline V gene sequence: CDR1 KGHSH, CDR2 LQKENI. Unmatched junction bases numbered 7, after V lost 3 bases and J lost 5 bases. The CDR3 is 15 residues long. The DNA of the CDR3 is TGTGCCAGCTCACCCTTAGGACAGGCGCGAAACACCATATATTTT. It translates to CASSPLGQARNTIYF.

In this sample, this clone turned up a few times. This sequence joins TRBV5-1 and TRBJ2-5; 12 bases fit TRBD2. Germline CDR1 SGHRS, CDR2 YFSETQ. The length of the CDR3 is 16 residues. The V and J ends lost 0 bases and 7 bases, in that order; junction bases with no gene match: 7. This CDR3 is CASSLVLAGGQRTQYF. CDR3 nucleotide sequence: TGCGCCAGCAGCTTGGTCCTAGCGGGGGGGCAACGGACCCAGTACTTC.

The CDR3 reads CASSSHTGLAYNNEQFF. The CDR3 DNA follows: TGTGCCAGCAGCTCCCACACGGGACTAGCTTACAATAATGAGCAGTTCTTC. The chain combines TRBV7-9 with TRBJ2-1, with 9 bases fitting TRBD2. From germline, CDR1 is SEHNR and CDR2 FQNEAQ (reference sequence). The V gene end was trimmed by 4 bases and the J gene end by 7 bases; junction bases not matched to a gene: 14. The CDR3 totals 17 residues.

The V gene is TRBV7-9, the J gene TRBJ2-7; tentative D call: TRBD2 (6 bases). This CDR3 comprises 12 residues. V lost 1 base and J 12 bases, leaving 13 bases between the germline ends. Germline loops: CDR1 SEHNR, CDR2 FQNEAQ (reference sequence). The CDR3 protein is CASSLGGDGWYF. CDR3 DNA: TGTGCCAGCAGCTTAGGGGGGGACGGTTGGTACTTC.

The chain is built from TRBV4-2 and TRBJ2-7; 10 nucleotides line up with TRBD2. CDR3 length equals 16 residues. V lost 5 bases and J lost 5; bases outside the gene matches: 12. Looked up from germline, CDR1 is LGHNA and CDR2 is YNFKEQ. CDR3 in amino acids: CASSLGPSGRANEQYF. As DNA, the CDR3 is TGTGCCAGCAGCTTGGGGCCCAGCGGGAGGGCCAACGAGCAGTACTTC.

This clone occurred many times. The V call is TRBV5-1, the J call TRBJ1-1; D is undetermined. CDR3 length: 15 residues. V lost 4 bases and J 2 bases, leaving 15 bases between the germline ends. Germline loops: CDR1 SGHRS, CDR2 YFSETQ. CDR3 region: CASSLTPTRNTEAFF. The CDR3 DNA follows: TGCGCCAGCAGCCTCACCCCAACAAGAAACACTGAAGCTTTCTTT. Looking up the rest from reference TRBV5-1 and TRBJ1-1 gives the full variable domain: KAGVTQTPRYLIKTRGQQVTLSCSPISGHRSVSWYQQTPGQGLQFLFEYFSETQRNKGNFPGRFSGRQFSNSRSEMNVSTLELGDSALYLCASSLTPTRNTEAFFGQGTRLTVV.

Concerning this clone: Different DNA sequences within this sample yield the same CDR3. The CDR3 nucleotides are TGTGCCAGAAGCGAGCAGGGGGCGGGAACTAATGAAAAACTGTTTTTT. It codes for CARSEQGAGTNEKLFF. The chain employs TRBV5-3 and TRBJ1-4; 8 nucleotides agree with TRBD1. TRBV5-3 is an open reading frame, and its role is uncertain. Trimming took 4 bases from V and 1 from J; bases not matched to a gene: 6. The CDR3 runs to 16 residues.

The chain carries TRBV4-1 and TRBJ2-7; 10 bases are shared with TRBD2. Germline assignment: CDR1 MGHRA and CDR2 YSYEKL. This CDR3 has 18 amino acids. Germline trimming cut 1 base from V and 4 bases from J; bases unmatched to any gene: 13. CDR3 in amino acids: CASSQGSSGSLLLYEQYF. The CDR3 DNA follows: TGCGCCAGCAGCCAAGGTTCTAGCGGGAGTCTTCTACTGTACGAGCAGTACTTC.

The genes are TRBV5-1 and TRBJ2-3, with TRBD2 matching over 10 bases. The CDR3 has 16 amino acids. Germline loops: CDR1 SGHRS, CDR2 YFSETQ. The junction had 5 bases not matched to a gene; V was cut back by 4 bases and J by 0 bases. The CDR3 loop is CASSLTSGSSTDTQYF. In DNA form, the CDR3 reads TGCGCCAGCAGCCTGACTAGCGGGTCTAGCACAGATACGCAGTATTTT.

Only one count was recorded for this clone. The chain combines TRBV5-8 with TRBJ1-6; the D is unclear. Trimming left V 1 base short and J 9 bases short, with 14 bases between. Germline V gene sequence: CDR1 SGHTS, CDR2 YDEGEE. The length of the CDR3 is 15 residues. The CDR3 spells CASSLPVAVGSPLHF. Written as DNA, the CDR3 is TGTGCCAGCAGCTTGCCGGTGGCCGTAGGTTCACCCCTCCACTTT.

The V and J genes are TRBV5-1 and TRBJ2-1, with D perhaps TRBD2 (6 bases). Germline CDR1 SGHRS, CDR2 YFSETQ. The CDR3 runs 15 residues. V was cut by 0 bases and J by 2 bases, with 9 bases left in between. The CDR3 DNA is TGCGCCAGCAGCTTGGGGGCGGGACCCTACAATGAGCAGTTCTTC. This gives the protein CASSLGAGPYNEQFF.

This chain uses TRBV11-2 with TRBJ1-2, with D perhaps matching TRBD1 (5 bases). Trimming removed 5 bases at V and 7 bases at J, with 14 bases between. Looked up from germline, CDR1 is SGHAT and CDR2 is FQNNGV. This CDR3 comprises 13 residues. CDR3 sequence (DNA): TGTGCCAGCAGCCCCCTCCCGGGGGGTGGCTACACCTTC. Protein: CASSPLPGGGYTF. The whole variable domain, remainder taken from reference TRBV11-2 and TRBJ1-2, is EAGVAQSPRYKIIEKRQSVAFWCNPISGHATLYWYQQILGQGPKLLIQFQNNGVVDDSQLPKDRFSAERLKGVDSTLKIQPAKLEDSAVYLCASSPLPGGGYTFGSGTRLTVV.

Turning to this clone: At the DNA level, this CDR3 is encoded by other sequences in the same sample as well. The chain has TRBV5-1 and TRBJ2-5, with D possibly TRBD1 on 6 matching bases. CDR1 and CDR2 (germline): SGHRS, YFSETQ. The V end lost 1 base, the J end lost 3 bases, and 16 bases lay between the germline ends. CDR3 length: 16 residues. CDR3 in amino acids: CASSLTGTGLKETQYF. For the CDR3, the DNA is TGCGCCAGCAGCTTGACAGGGACCGGCCTAAAAGAGACCCAGTACTTC. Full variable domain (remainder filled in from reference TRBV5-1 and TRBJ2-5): KAGVTQTPRYLIKTRGQQVTLSCSPISGHRSVSWYQQTPGQGLQFLFEYFSETQRNKGNFPGRFSGRQFSNSRSEMNVSTLELGDSALYLCASSLTGTGLKETQYFGPGTRLLVL.

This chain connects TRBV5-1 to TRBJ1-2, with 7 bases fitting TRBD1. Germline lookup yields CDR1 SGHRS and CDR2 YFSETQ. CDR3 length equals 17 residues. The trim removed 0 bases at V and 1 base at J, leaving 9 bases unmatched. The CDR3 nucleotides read TGCGCCAGCAGCTTGGGCGGGGAGGGACAGTTTAACTATGGCTACACCTTC. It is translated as CASSLGGEGQFNYGYTF.

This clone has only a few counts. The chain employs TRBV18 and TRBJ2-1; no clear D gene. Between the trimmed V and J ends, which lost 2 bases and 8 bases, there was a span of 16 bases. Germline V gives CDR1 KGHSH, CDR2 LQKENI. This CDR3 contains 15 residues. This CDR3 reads CASSPIIDRSDEQFF. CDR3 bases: TGTGCCAGCTCACCAATCATCGATAGGAGCGATGAGCAGTTCTTC.

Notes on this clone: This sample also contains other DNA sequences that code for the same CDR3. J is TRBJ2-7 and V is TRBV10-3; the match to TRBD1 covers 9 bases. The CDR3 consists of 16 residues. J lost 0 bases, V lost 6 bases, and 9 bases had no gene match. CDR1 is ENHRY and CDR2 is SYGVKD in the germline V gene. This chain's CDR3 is CAIRSPGQGLSYEQYF. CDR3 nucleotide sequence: TGTGCCATCAGATCTCCGGGACAGGGCCTCTCCTACGAGCAGTACTTC.

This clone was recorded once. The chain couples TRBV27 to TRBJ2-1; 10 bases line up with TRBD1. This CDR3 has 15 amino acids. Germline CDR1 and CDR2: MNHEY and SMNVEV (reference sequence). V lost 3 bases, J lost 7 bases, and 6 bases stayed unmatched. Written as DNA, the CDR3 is TGTGCCAGCAGTTTTTGGGACAGGGGAGGTAATGAGCAGTTCTTC. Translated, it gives CASSFWDRGGNEQFF.

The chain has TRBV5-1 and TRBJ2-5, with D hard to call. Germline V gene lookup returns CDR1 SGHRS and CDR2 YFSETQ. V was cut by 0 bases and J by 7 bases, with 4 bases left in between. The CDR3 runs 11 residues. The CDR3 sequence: CASSLEGTQYF. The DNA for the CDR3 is TGCGCCAGCAGCTTGGAGGGGACCCAGTACTTC.

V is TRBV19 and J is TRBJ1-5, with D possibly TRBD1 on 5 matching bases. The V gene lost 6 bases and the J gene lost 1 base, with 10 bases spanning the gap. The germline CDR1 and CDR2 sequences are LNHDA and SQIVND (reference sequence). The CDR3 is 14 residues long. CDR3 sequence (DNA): TGTGCCAGTAGCGGGGCATCGAGCAATCAGCCCCAGCATTTT. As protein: CASSGASSNQPQHF.